Following are 5 T cell receptor beta chains from one sample sequenced in a study of blood T cell repertoires in COVID-19. Profiling relied on immunoSEQ multiplex PCR, and the TCRdb table lists in-frame clones only, not all of them. This sample has around 220,000 clones; about 91% occur once, and the top ten carry roughly 14%. What was sequenced was PBMCs or T cells enriched from blood (not recorded which). All receptors derive from a woman aged 45 to 65 with acute COVID-19.

The count of this clone is one. This chain joins TRBV9 and TRBJ2-2; possibly TRBD1 for D (6 bases). CDR3 length: 14 residues. V gave up 3 bases and J gave up 6 bases, with 12 bases separating them. The germline V gene encodes CDR1 SGDLS and CDR2 YYNGEE. CDR3 loop: CASSDGTSPGELFF. DNA of the CDR3: TGTGCCAGCAGCGATGGGACATCTCCCGGGGAGCTGTTTTTT.

This clone was counted between two and nine times. The chain uses TRBV27 and TRBJ2-1; D is perhaps TRBD2 (6 bases). The CDR3 has 17 residues. In germline, CDR1 is MNHEY, CDR2 SMNVEV (reference sequence). V was trimmed by 2 bases and J by 6 bases, leaving 20 bases between them. CDR3 protein: CASSLQSPSASGNEQFF. The CDR3 DNA reads as TGTGCCAGCAGTTTACAGTCCCCTAGCGCATCGGGCAATGAGCAGTTCTTC.

The V gene is TRBV5-1, the J gene TRBJ2-1, with 8 bases matching TRBD1. The germline CDR1 and CDR2 sequences are SGHRS and YFSETQ. The CDR3 spans 14 residues. J lost 9 bases, V lost 2 bases, and 7 bases had no gene match. CDR3 protein: CASSLNRGKGEQFF. The CDR3 DNA reads TGCGCCAGCAGCTTAAACAGGGGGAAGGGTGAGCAGTTCTTC.

J is TRBJ2-1 and V is TRBV28; 7 bases are shared with TRBD2. The germline CDR1 and CDR2 sequences are MDHEN and SYDVKM. The CDR3 sequence is 15 residues long. V shed 3 bases and J 5 bases; nucleotides not matched to a gene: 7. The CDR3 nucleotides read TGTGCCAGCAGTTTTCTGGGGGGGGGTCACAATGAGCAGTTCTTC. Translated: CASSFLGGGHNEQFF.

In its sample, this clone was seen once. The V and J genes are TRBV4-1 and TRBJ1-2; 8 bases fit TRBD1. With 11 bases clipped from V and 2 bases from J, the junction kept 7 bases outside the gene matches. Germline V gene lookup returns CDR1 MGHRA and CDR2 YSYEKL. This CDR3 comprises 13 residues. The CDR3 loop is CALDRGLNYGYTF. DNA of the CDR3: TGCGCCCTCGACAGGGGACTCAACTATGGCTACACCTTC.